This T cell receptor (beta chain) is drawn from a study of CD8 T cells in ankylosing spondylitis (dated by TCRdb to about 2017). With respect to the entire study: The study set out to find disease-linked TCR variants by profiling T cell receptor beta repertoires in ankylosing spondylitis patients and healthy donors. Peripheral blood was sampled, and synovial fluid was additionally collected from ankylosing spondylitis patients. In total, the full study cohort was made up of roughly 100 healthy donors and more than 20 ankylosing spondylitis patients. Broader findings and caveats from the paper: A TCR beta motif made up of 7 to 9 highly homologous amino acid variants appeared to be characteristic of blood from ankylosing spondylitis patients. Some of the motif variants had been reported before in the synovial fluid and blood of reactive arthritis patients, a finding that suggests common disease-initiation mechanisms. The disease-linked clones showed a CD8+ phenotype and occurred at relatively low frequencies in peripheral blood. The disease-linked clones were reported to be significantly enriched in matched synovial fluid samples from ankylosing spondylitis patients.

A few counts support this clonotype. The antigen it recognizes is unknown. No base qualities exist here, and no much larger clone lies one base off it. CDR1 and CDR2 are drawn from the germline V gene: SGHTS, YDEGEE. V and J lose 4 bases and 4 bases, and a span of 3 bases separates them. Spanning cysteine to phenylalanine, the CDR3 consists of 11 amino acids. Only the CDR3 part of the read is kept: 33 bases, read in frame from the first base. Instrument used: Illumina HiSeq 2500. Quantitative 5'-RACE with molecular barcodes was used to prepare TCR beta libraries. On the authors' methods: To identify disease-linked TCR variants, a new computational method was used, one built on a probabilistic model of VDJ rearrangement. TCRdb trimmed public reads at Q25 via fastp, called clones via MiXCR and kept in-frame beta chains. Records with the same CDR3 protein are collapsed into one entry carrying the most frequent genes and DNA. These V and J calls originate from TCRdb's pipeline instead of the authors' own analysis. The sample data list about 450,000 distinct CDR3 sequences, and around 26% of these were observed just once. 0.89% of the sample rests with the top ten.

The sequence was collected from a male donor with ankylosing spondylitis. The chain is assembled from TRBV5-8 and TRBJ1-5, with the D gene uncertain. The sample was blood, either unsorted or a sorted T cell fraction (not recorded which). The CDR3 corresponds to CASSQNQPQHF. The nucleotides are TGTGCCAGCAGCCAAAATCAGCCCCAGCATTTT.